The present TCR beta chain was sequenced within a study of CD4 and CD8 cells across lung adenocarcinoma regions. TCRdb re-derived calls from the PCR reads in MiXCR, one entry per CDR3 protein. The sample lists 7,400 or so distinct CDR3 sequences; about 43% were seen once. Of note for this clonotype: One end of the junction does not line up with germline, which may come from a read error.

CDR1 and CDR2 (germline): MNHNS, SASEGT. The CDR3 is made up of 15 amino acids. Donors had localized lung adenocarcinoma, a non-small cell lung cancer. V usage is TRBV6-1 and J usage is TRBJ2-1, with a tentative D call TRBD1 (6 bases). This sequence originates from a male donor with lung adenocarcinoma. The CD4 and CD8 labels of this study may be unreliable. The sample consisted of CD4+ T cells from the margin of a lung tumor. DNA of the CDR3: TGTGCCAGCACCCCGGTCAGGGGCGCCTACGGTGAGCAGTTTTTC. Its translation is CASTPVRGAYGEQFF.